One sample yielded the 30 T cell receptor beta chains listed below, sequenced in a study of OX40 agonist ivuxolimab in advanced cancers. Measured with immunoSEQ multiplex PCR; TCRdb has only the in-frame clones, and not every one. The sample holds tens of thousands of clones, 75% to 95% seen once. Sequenced material: CD4+ or CD8+ T cells sorted from blood, taken in a trial of the OX40 agonist ivuxolimab. The receptors derive from an adult with an advanced solid tumor such as melanoma, head and neck, liver or kidney cancer.

The chain carries TRBV9 and TRBJ1-2; no reliable D call. The V end was cut by 0 bases, the J end by 5 bases, with 8 bases between. There are 13 residues in the CDR3. Germline V gives CDR1 SGDLS, CDR2 YYNGEE. The CDR3 region is CASSVVGRYGYTF. The CDR3 nucleotides are TGTGCCAGCAGCGTAGTAGGGAGATATGGCTACACCTTC.

The chain joins TRBV5-8 to TRBJ2-7; 7 positions agree with TRBD2. V shed 1 base and J 6 bases; nucleotides not matched to a gene: 4. CDR1 and CDR2 from the germline V gene are SGHTS and YDEGEE. This CDR3 has 13 residues. CDR3 region: CASSLNGEGEQYF. For the CDR3, the DNA is TGTGCCAGCAGCTTGAATGGGGAGGGCGAGCAGTACTTC.

This chain links TRBV28 with TRBJ2-5, with D unclear. Per germline, CDR1 MDHEN and CDR2 SYDVKM. The CDR3 runs 11 residues. Trimming shortened V by 5 bases and J by 1 base, and 2 bases separated the two germline ends. The CDR3 sequence is CASSIQETQYF. The CDR3 nucleotides are TGTGCCAGCAGTATCCAAGAGACCCAGTACTTC.

The rearrangement uses TRBV10-1 and TRBJ1-1, with 8 bases fitting TRBD1. The CDR3 is 16 residues long. The germline gives CDR1 WNHNN, CDR2 SYGVQD (reference sequence). J was trimmed by 0 bases and V by 6 bases; bases with no gene match: 9. CDR3 residues: CASSRTRQGMNTEAFF. The CDR3 coding sequence is TGCGCCAGCAGCCGCACGAGACAGGGGATGAACACTGAAGCTTTCTTT.

The chain is built from TRBV19 and TRBJ2-2; D not certain. The CDR3 extends over 13 amino acids. V was cut by 6 bases and J by 3 bases, with 8 bases left in between. Germline loops: CDR1 LNHDA, CDR2 SQIVND (reference sequence). In nucleotides, the CDR3 is TGTGCCAGTAGAAGAACAGACACCGGGGAGCTGTTTTTT. Translated, it gives CASRRTDTGELFF.

The V gene is TRBV5-1, the J gene TRBJ2-7; tentative D call: TRBD1 (5 bases). In germline, CDR1 is SGHRS, CDR2 YFSETQ. CDR3 length: 14 residues. V lost 3 bases, J lost 0 bases, and 10 bases lay in between. Here the CDR3 DNA reads TGCGCCAGCAGCTCCAGGGTGCCCTCCTACGAGCAGTACTTC. Translated: CASSSRVPSYEQYF.

The chain combines TRBV19 with TRBJ1-4, with TRBD1 matching 8 bases. CDR1 and CDR2 from the germline V gene are LNHDA and SQIVND (reference sequence). CDR3 length equals 15 residues. V lost 7 bases to trimming and J lost 3 bases; unmatched junction nucleotides: 7. CDR3 region: CASTNRGAANEKLFF. The CDR3 nucleotides read TGTGCCAGTACCAACAGGGGGGCGGCTAATGAAAAACTGTTTTTT.

This rearrangement joins TRBV6-1 to TRBJ1-1, with 9 bases fitting TRBD1. This CDR3 spans 16 amino acids. Germline V gives CDR1 MNHNS, CDR2 SASEGT. V dropped 4 bases and J dropped 0; count of bases not matched to a gene: 6. CDR3 nucleotide sequence: TGTGCCAGCAGTGTAGGGACAGGGATCATGAACACTGAAGCTTTCTTT. The encoded protein is CASSVGTGIMNTEAFF.

The CDR3 DNA reads TGTGCCAGCAGTTTATCGGCAGGATCCACAGATACGCAGTATTTT. Residues: CASSLSAGSTDTQYF. The rearrangement joins TRBV27 to TRBJ2-3, with unresolved D. The CDR3 covers 15 residues. Trimming stripped 0 bases from V and 2 bases from J, with 9 bases between. Per the germline V gene, CDR1 is MNHEY and CDR2 is SMNVEV (reference sequence).

The rearrangement uses TRBV27 and TRBJ1-2; the D gene is possibly TRBD1 (5 bases). The V and J ends lost 5 bases and 4 bases respectively, with 23 bases between them. Per germline, CDR1 MNHEY and CDR2 SMNVEV (reference sequence). This CDR3 region has 17 residues. The CDR3 reads CASSPLGTVAGSYGYTF. In nucleotides, the CDR3 is TGTGCCAGCAGTCCATTGGGGACCGTAGCTGGTAGCTATGGCTACACCTTC.

The chain links TRBV30 to TRBJ1-6, with 7 positions matching TRBD1. In germline, CDR1 is GTSNPN, CDR2 SVGIG (reference sequence). After removal of 5 bases from V and 10 bases from J, the junction contained 11 bases not matched to a gene. The CDR3 covers 14 residues. The CDR3 region has the DNA TGTGCCTGGTCCCTCGGGGACAGTCGGTCACCCCTCCACTTT. Translation: CAWSLGDSRSPLHF.

The chain uses TRBV18 and TRBJ1-2; possibly TRBD1 for D (5 bases). Trimming shortened V by 0 bases and J by 3 bases, and 8 bases separated the two germline ends. CDR3 length: 14 residues. The germline CDR1 and CDR2 sequences are KGHSH and LQKENI. CDR3 nucleotide sequence: TGTGCCAGCTCACCACCAGGGGTGGACTATGGCTACACCTTC. Protein: CASSPPGVDYGYTF. Full variable domain (remainder filled in from reference TRBV18 and TRBJ1-2): NAGVMQNPRHLVRRRGQEARLRCSPMKGHSHVYWYRQLPEEGLKFMVYLQKENIIDESGMPKERFSAEFPKEGPSILRIQQVVRGDSAAYFCASSPPGVDYGYTFGSGTRLTVV.

The gene calls are TRBV18 and TRBJ2-7; tentatively, D is TRBD1 (7 bases). This CDR3 is built from 15 residues. V lost 0 bases, J lost 5 bases, and 14 bases lay in between. The V gene's germline CDR1 is KGHSH and CDR2 LQKENI. CDR3 coding DNA: TGTGCCAGCTCACCACCGGAGGGGGCGAGGCACGAGCAGTACTTC. It encodes CASSPPEGARHEQYF.

The chain has TRBV18 and TRBJ1-4, with D unresolved. V was shortened by 0 bases and J by 4 bases, with 6 bases between the two germline ends. The CDR3 runs to 14 residues. Germline CDR1 KGHSH, CDR2 LQKENI. Here the CDR3 reads CASSPPLSNEKLFF. The DNA of the CDR3 is TGTGCCAGCTCACCACCGCTTAGTAATGAAAAACTGTTTTTT.

The chain links TRBV27 to TRBJ1-3, with D possibly being TRBD1 (6 bases). V was cut by 3 bases and J by 2 bases, with 14 bases left in between. CDR3 length equals 16 residues. The germline CDR1 and CDR2 sequences are MNHEY and SMNVEV (reference sequence). The CDR3 DNA is TGTGCCAGCAGTTTTTCAGGGGCGGCGGCTGGAAACACCATATATTTT. Amino acid sequence: CASSFSGAAAGNTIYF.

This chain links TRBV11-1 with TRBJ2-7, with 8 nucleotides matching TRBD2. Germline CDR1 reads SGHAT; CDR2 reads FQDESV (reference sequence). V lost 0 bases to trimming and J lost 2 bases; unmatched junction nucleotides: 3. This CDR3 is 15 amino acids long. This chain's CDR3 is CASSLATGGTYEQYF. Here the CDR3 DNA reads TGTGCCAGCAGCTTAGCAACGGGAGGGACCTACGAGCAGTACTTC.

This chain links TRBV7-9 with TRBJ1-4; 11 bases fit TRBD1. This CDR3 spans 15 amino acids. Per germline, CDR1 SEHNR and CDR2 FQNEAQ (reference sequence). With V trimmed by 3 bases and J by 5 bases, 2 bases remained unmatched. In DNA form, the CDR3 reads TGTGCCAGCAGCTTGGGGACAGGGGGAAATGAAAAACTGTTTTTT. It translates to CASSLGTGGNEKLFF.

This clone came up a few times. The J gene is TRBJ1-1, the V gene TRBV27; D not resolved. The length of the CDR3 is 13 residues. Trimming cost V 5 bases and J 1 base, with 8 bases left between them. In germline, CDR1 is MNHEY, CDR2 SMNVEV (reference sequence). The CDR3 reads CASSRGANTEAFF. DNA for the CDR3: TGTGCCAGCAGTAGAGGAGCGAACACTGAAGCTTTCTTT.

There are a few counts of this clone. The chain recombines TRBV7-2 with TRBJ2-7; possible D gene TRBD1, 5 bases. Germline V lookup: CDR1 SGHTA, CDR2 FQGNSA. Deletions cut 4 bases from V and 3 bases from J, with 19 bases between. The CDR3 extends over 16 amino acids. The CDR3: CASSSTSDTGNYEQYF. CDR3 nucleotides: TGTGCCAGCAGCTCTACCTCGGACACGGGTAACTACGAGCAGTACTTC.

This clone was seen once. CDR3 bases: TGTGCCAGCCGTCTGTCGGGAGGGCCAAGGGATGAGCAGTTCTTC. Translation: CASRLSGGPRDEQFF. The genes are TRBV6-5 and TRBJ2-1, with TRBD2 identical over 8 bases. The germline V gene encodes CDR1 MNHEY and CDR2 SVGAGI. V trimming: 8 bases; J trimming: 8 bases; junction bases outside the gene matches: 14. The CDR3 is 15 residues long.

The V and J genes are TRBV12-5 and TRBJ2-3, with 10 bases matching TRBD2. Germline V lookup: CDR1 LGHNT, CDR2 FRNRAP. The trim removed 0 bases at V and 4 bases at J, leaving 1 base unmatched. The CDR3 consists of 15 residues. The CDR3 is CASGLVLAGADTQYF. The CDR3 nucleotides are TGTGCTAGTGGTTTGGTGCTAGCGGGAGCAGATACGCAGTATTTT.

V is TRBV11-3 and J is TRBJ2-1; D is undetermined. Trimming cost V 1 base and J 1 base, with 14 bases left between them. Germline V CDR1 and CDR2: SGHNT, YENEEA. The CDR3 consists of 17 residues. The CDR3 region has the DNA TGTGCCAGCAGCTTAGTCGTATCCCTAAATTCCTACAATGAGCAGTTCTTC. Translation: CASSLVVSLNSYNEQFF.

The chain carries TRBV11-2 and TRBJ2-1, with 10 bases that match TRBD2. Germline lookup yields CDR1 SGHAT and CDR2 FQNNGV. V shed 6 bases, J shed 4 bases, and the junction held 12 bases outside the gene matches. The length of the CDR3 is 17 residues. CDR3 nucleotide sequence: TGTGCCAGCAGTTTAAGGAGGCTAGCGGGAGATTACAATGAGCAGTTCTTC. This encodes CASSLRRLAGDYNEQFF.

This chain joins TRBV10-3 and TRBJ1-1, with D possibly TRBD1 on 5 matching bases. The CDR3 has 18 amino acids. Trimming stripped 0 bases from V and 3 bases from J, with 20 bases between. Germline V gives CDR1 ENHRY, CDR2 SYGVKD. The CDR3 DNA reads as TGTGCCATCAGTGAGTCGGGAATCTGGGGGGTCTCGGACACTGAAGCTTTCTTT. This encodes CAISESGIWGVSDTEAFF.

This clone is classed as medium-sized. Within the sample, other DNA sequences also encode this same CDR3. The chain is built from TRBV5-4 and TRBJ2-5, with 10 bases fitting TRBD2. This CDR3 region has 14 residues. Germline V gene data show CDR1 as SGHNT and CDR2 as YYREEE (reference sequence). Trimming took 4 bases from V and 1 from J; bases not matched to a gene: 1. The CDR3 coding sequence is TGTGCCAGCAGCCTAGCGGGAGCCCAAGAGACCCAGTACTTC. Protein sequence: CASSLAGAQETQYF.

The CDR3 DNA follows: TGCGCCAGCAGCAAGGCTCAGACTAGCGGGAGCTACGAGCAGTACTTC. It yields the protein CASSKAQTSGSYEQYF. The J gene is TRBJ2-7, the V gene TRBV5-1; 12 bases align to TRBD2. CDR3 size: 16 residues. CDR1 is SGHRS, CDR2 YFSETQ, per germline. V dropped 4 bases and J dropped 3; count of bases not matched to a gene: 8.

V usage is TRBV6-1 and J usage is TRBJ2-1, with 11 bases identical to TRBD2. Per the germline V gene, CDR1 is MNHNS and CDR2 is SASEGT. CDR3 length equals 15 residues. V lost 3 bases and J lost 7; bases outside the gene matches: 5. In nucleotides, the CDR3 is TGTGCCAGCAGTGACTTTTCTAGCGGGAGGAATGAGCAGTTCTTC. This encodes CASSDFSSGRNEQFF.

This sequence joins TRBV18 and TRBJ1-5, with D uncertain. The CDR3 contains 13 residues. Trimming cost V 4 bases and J 5 bases, with 9 bases left between them. CDR1 is KGHSH and CDR2 is LQKENI in the germline V gene. In DNA form, the CDR3 reads TGTGCCAGCTCACTAGCAAGGGATCAGCCCCAGCATTTT. This encodes CASSLARDQPQHF. Complete variable domain (other parts from reference TRBV18 and TRBJ1-5): NAGVMQNPRHLVRRRGQEARLRCSPMKGHSHVYWYRQLPEEGLKFMVYLQKENIIDESGMPKERFSAEFPKEGPSILRIQQVVRGDSAAYFCASSLARDQPQHFGDGTRLSIL.

The chain carries TRBV6-6 and TRBJ2-2, with D unresolved. The CDR3 sequence is 13 residues long. Germline V lookup: CDR1 MNHNY, CDR2 SVGAGI (reference sequence). The V and J ends lost 0 bases and 6 bases respectively, with 5 bases between them. CDR3: CASSYSAAGELFF. The DNA of the CDR3 is TGTGCCAGCAGTTACTCGGCGGCCGGGGAGCTGTTTTTT.

The V gene is TRBV4-3, the J gene TRBJ2-3; D ambiguous. V lost 0 bases and J 0 bases, leaving 13 bases between the germline ends. The CDR3 has 17 amino acids. The germline V gene encodes CDR1 LGHNA and CDR2 YSLEER. The CDR3 coding sequence is TGCGCCAGCAGCCAAGACCACGGAACCCCTAGCACAGATACGCAGTATTTT. Translated: CASSQDHGTPSTDTQYF.